The rows below give T cell receptor beta chains drawn from one sample of a study of CD8 T cells in ankylosing spondylitis. TCRdb used MiXCR to reprocess the 5' RACE reads, holding one entry per CDR3 protein. The profile shows under 120,000 distinct CDR3 sequences, around 24% of them singletons. The sample consisted of synovial fluid, either unsorted or a sorted T cell fraction (not recorded which). Receptor source: a male donor with ankylosing spondylitis. Each CDR3 is given with its conserved first and last residue. A D gene is named only where the DNA matches it firmly. Rows give clone size only sometimes, using once, few, many, or a class for an expanded clone.

TRBV12-3/TRBV12-4	.	once	TRBJ2-5	TGTGCCAGCAGTTTATTGTTAGAGACCCAGTACTTC	CASSLLLETQYF
TRBV11-2	TRBD2	few	TRBJ2-1	TGTGCCAGCAGCTTAGGGGCGGGAGGAGAATACAATGAGCAGTTCTTC	CASSLGAGGEYNEQFF
TRBV5-1	.	.	TRBJ1-1	TGCGCCAGCAGCTTGCAACAGTACGATGAAGCTTTCTTT	CASSLQQYDEAFF
TRBV29-1	TRBD2	many	TRBJ2-7	TGCAGCGTTGCCCGAGGGACTAGCGGGAGTCCTGCCCCCTACGAGCAGTACTTC	CSVARGTSGSPAPYEQYF
TRBV7-2	TRBD2	few	TRBJ2-1	TGTGCCAGCAGCTTAGAGGCGGGAGGGTTCAATGAGCAGTTCTTC	CASSLEAGGFNEQFF
TRBV3-1	TRBD2	once	TRBJ2-7	TGTGCCAGCAGCTCCAGACTAGCGGGGCCCTACGAGCAGTACTTC	CASSSRLAGPYEQYF
TRBV7-9	.	.	TRBJ2-5	TGTGCCAGCAGCTTAGGTTCTGGGTACCAAGAGACCCAGTACTTC	CASSLGSGYQETQYF
TRBV20-1	TRBD2	.	TRBJ2-1	TGCAGTGCTAGTCCGACTAGCGGGAGGGCCGGTAATGAGCAGTTCTTC	CSASPTSGRAGNEQFF
TRBV20-1	TRBD2	many	TRBJ2-4	TGCAGTGCTCCCACTAGCGGGTCTATACAAAACATTCAGTACTTC	CSAPTSGSIQNIQYF
TRBV20-1	.	.	TRBJ2-1	TGCAGTGCTAGAGGACAGCGAAATGAGCAGTTCTTC	CSARGQRNEQFF
TRBV7-9	TRBD1	.	TRBJ1-6	TGTGCCAGCGACAGGGGAGATTCACCCCTCCACTTT	CASDRGDSPLHF
TRBV3-1	.	.	TRBJ1-1	TGTGCCAGCAGCCGCCAAGTGAACACTGAAGCTTTCTTT	CASSRQVNTEAFF
TRBV5-1	.	once	TRBJ1-6	TGCGCCAGCAGCTTGGATTTTGCGGATAATTCACCCCTCCACTTT	CASSLDFADNSPLHF
TRBV20-1	TRBD2	many	TRBJ2-3	TGCAGTGCTGCTGAGCTAGCGGGAGGGGGTGGGACAGATACGCAGTATTTT	CSAAELAGGGGTDTQYF
TRBV2	TRBD1	.	TRBJ1-1	TGTGCCAGCAGTGCGAGGGACAGGGGGGGCAACACTGAAGCTTTCTTT	CASSARDRGGNTEAFF
TRBV20-1	TRBD1	many	TRBJ1-6	TGCAGTGCTAGTGACAGGGGCTCACCCCTCCACTTT	CSASDRGSPLHF
TRBV5-1	.	.	TRBJ2-3	TGCGCCAGCAGCCAGGGAGGCACAGATACGCAGTATTTT	CASSQGGTDTQYF
TRBV7-8	.	many	TRBJ2-1	TGTGCCAGCAGCTTAGTAATTAGCGGCAATGAGCAGTTCTTC	CASSLVISGNEQFF
TRBV7-2	.	many	TRBJ2-2	TGTGCCAGCAGTCTCGGGGTGAACACCGGGGAGCTGTTTTTT	CASSLGVNTGELFF
TRBV24-1	.	many	TRBJ2-1	TGTGCCACCAGTGATTCCCAAGGGGGGAGCTCCTACAATGAGCAGTTCTTC	CATSDSQGGSSYNEQFF
TRBV5-4	TRBD2	.	TRBJ2-1	TGTGCCAGCAGCTTAGGAGGCGGGAGTGCCTCCTACAATGAGCAGTTCTTC	CASSLGGGSASYNEQFF
TRBV3-1	.	few	TRBJ2-1	TGTGCCAGCAGCCAAGACCCGCTATACAATGAGCAGTTCTTC	CASSQDPLYNEQFF
TRBV14	TRBD1	few	TRBJ1-2	TGTGCCAGAGGGGACAGGGCTTTTGGCTACACCTTC	CARGDRAFGYTF
TRBV29-1	.	few	TRBJ2-3	TGCAGCGTTGCGGCAGTGGCCACAGATACGCAGTATTTT	CSVAAVATDTQYF
TRBV28	.	few	TRBJ1-1	TGTGCCAGCAGTTTAGGGAGATATGGCCAGGGCGGGTCGGCTGAAGCTTTCTTT	CASSLGRYGQGGSAEAFF
TRBV20-1	TRBD1	few	TRBJ1-4	TGCAGTGCCGGGGACAGGGAATCTCCAACTAATGAAAAACTGTTTTTT	CSAGDRESPTNEKLFF
TRBV2	.	.	TRBJ1-1	TGTGCCACCTTGTCCCGGGGCGGGATGAACACTGAAGCTTTCTTT	CATLSRGGMNTEAFF
TRBV5-1	TRBD2	.	TRBJ2-1	TGCGCCAGCAGCATGGGGGGGACTAGCGGGTACAATGAGCAGTTCTTC	CASSMGGTSGYNEQFF
TRBV3-1	.	.	TRBJ1-5	TGTGCCAGCAGCGGACGGGCTAATCAGCCCCAGCATTTT	CASSGRANQPQHF
TRBV10-2	.	.	TRBJ1-6	TGCGCCAGCAGACCCCCGCCAGGGCTGAGTTCACCCCTCCACTTT	CASRPPPGLSSPLHF
TRBV24-1	TRBD1	few	TRBJ2-7	TGTGCCTTAGTACAGGGGAACTCCTACGAGCAGTACTTC	CALVQGNSYEQYF
TRBV4-2	.	few	TRBJ1-1	TGTGCCAGCAGCCAAGAGGGGACGGCGAACACTGAAGCTTTCTTT	CASSQEGTANTEAFF
TRBV4-1	.	few	TRBJ2-2	TGCGCCAGCAGCCAAGATCTGCAGGACCCTTTAGATGGGGGGGAGCTGTTTTTT	CASSQDLQDPLDGGELFF
TRBV6-2/TRBV6-3	.	few	TRBJ2-1	TGTGCCAGCAGTTACAAAAAGGACAATGAGCAGTTCTTC	CASSYKKDNEQFF
TRBV7-6	TRBD2	.	TRBJ2-5	TGTGCCAGCAGCTTAGGAAGGCCTAGCGGTGGGGTCGGGGAGACCCAGTACTTC	CASSLGRPSGGVGETQYF
TRBV11-2	.	many	TRBJ1-5	TGTGCCAGCAGCTTAGTTCCGGGAGAATCGCCCCAGCATTTT	CASSLVPGESPQHF
TRBV6-1	.	many	TRBJ2-5	TGTGCCAGCAGGCGGGGCAGTGAGGGTAGGGCCCAGTACTTC	CASRRGSEGRAQYF
TRBV11-1	TRBD1	many	TRBJ1-1	TGTGCCAGCAGCCCGGTTAAAGGGGGCCAAACCGGGAACACTGAAGCTTTCTTT	CASSPVKGGQTGNTEAFF
TRBV9	TRBD1	many	TRBJ2-5	TGTGCCAGCAGCCCTTTTCGCCGGGACAGGTGGGGTTTGGGCCAAGAGACCCAGTACTTC	CASSPFRRDRWGLGQETQYF
TRBV3-1	.	once	TRBJ2-1	TGTGCCAGCAGCCAGGGCCTTGCGGGGATGGGGGTCAATGAGCAGTTCTTC	CASSQGLAGMGVNEQFF
TRBV12-3/TRBV12-4	.	few	TRBJ2-5	TGTGCCAGCAGTTTTCGACTAGTCGAGGAGACCCAGTACTTC	CASSFRLVEETQYF
TRBV10-3	.	.	TRBJ1-5	TGTGCCATCAGTGAGTCCCAGGGTACAGGTCAGCCCCAGCATTTT	CAISESQGTGQPQHF
TRBV18	TRBD1	.	TRBJ2-4	TGTGCCAGCTCACCTTCGGGACAGGGTAACATTCAGTACTTC	CASSPSGQGNIQYF
TRBV19	.	.	TRBJ1-1	TGTGCCAGTAGTCCCCGGGACCGAGGATACACTAAAGCTTTCTTT	CASSPRDRGYTKAFF
TRBV5-6	TRBD1	.	TRBJ1-3	TGTGCCAGCAGCTTTGGGCGGACAGGGTTACCGAACACCATATATTTT	CASSFGRTGLPNTIYF
TRBV4-1	.	few	TRBJ2-1	TGCGCCAGCAGCCTAGGACCGAGCTCCTACAATGAGCAGTTCTTC	CASSLGPSSYNEQFF
TRBV7-6	TRBD1	many	TRBJ2-2	TGTGCCAGCAGCCCGATGGGGCAGGGGGCTATCGGGGAGCTGTTTTTT	CASSPMGQGAIGELFF
TRBV2	TRBD1	many	TRBJ1-5	TGTGCCAGCAGTCCCGGGACAGGGGACCAGCCCCAGCATTTT	CASSPGTGDQPQHF
TRBV28	.	.	TRBJ2-1	TGTGCCAGCAGTTTATACGGGAGATCCTACAATGAGCAGTTCTTC	CASSLYGRSYNEQFF
TRBV11-3	TRBD2	.	TRBJ2-2	TGTGCCAGCAGCTTCACCGGGACTAGCGTCGGGGAGCTGTTTTTT	CASSFTGTSVGELFF
TRBV7-9	TRBD2	.	TRBJ2-3	TGTGCCATTAGACTAGCGGGGGCCACAGATACGCAGTATTTT	CAIRLAGATDTQYF
TRBV6-1	.	.	TRBJ1-3	TGTGCCAGCAGGCGGGACGGGAGCTCTGGAAACACCATATATTTT	CASRRDGSSGNTIYF
TRBV2	.	few	TRBJ2-5	TGTGCCAGCAGTCCCTACGGACTCACCACCGTGTACTTC	CASSPYGLTTVYF
TRBV12-5	.	.	TRBJ2-2	TGTGCTAGTGGCCTCCGAGGGACCGGGGAGCTGTTTTTT	CASGLRGTGELFF